The source of this T cell receptor beta chain is a study of CD8+ T cells in alopecia areata. Study-level background: Percentage of affected scalp area was the basis on which treated patients' severity was scored.

TCR sequencing used cDNA made by reverse transcription of extracted RNA. This table comes from immunoSEQ multiplex PCR, and its TCRdb copy is limited to in-frame clones, with some not included. The repertoire has hundreds of thousands of clones, 60% of them found once; the top ten carry 0.8% to 1%. Stated treatment: oral pan-JAK inhibitor, 5-10 mg twice daily. Collection of lesional scalp punch biopsies and peripheral blood was performed in alopecia areata patients. Findings of the study overall: Affected lesional scalp, above all in alopecia totalis/universalis, was more clonal than normal scalp.

Of note for this clone: Its antigen is undetermined. The identical CDR3 is also encoded by other nucleotide sequences in the sample.

The CDR3 spans 14 residues. The germline CDR1 and CDR2 sequences are SGHRS and YFSETQ. The V end lost 0 bases, the J end lost 0 bases, and 6 bases lay between the germline ends. This receptor was identified in a human donor with alopecia areata. The gene calls are TRBV5-1 and TRBJ1-1; D is uncertain. The source material was CD4+ T cells sorted from blood, sampled at approximately week 52, from a patient treated with tofacitinib. This CDR3 reads CASSLASMNTEAFF. The CDR3 nucleotides are TGCGCCAGCAGCTTGGCCAGCATGAACACTGAAGCTTTCTTT.